This T cell receptor beta chain stems from a study of T cell repertoires in ileal Crohn's disease (dated by TCRdb to the late 2010s). Context from the whole study: At the time of surgery, roughly 40% of patients were active smokers, and the median duration of disease was roughly eight years. The TCR repertoire was analysed in around 50 patients with Crohn's disease drawn from a prospective multicentre cohort. Surgery was performed for a complication in all patients, with stricturing disease in roughly 60% and penetrating disease in approximately 40%. The study was conducted in parallel with a multicentre cohort built to find predictors of early endoscopic recurrence after ileocolonic resection. A total of 170 or so mucosal samples from 57 patients were sequenced, collected from several sites on the surgical specimen and at postoperative endoscopy. A Rutgeerts score higher than i0 was the definition used for endoscopic postoperative recurrence. About half of the patients received postoperative therapy: fewer than 12 received thiopurines and 15 to 20 received anti-TNF agents.

CDR1 and CDR2 are drawn from the germline V gene (reference sequence): LNHDA, SQIVND. The CDR3 covers 14 residues, taking in both the cysteine and the phenylalanine. CDR3 DNA is the only sequence kept; it has 42 bases, read in frame from the first base. Compared with germline, V lacks 4 bases and J lacks 4 bases; bases without a gene match: 4. To be eligible, patients had to be adults with ileal or ileocolonic Crohn's disease and an indication for ileocolonic resection. Before DNA extraction, whole ileal mucosal biopsies were kept frozen at -80 degrees C. A TRizol-based method was used to extract genomic DNA from the frozen whole biopsies, and the DNA was quantified with a NanoDrop 2000 spectrophotometer. Beyond this particular receptor, the publication reports: Mucosal CD4 and CD8 T cells were sorted and sequenced only in a subgroup of patients, whose size was not stated. Higher percentages of high-frequency clones at the time of surgery were linked to endoscopic recurrence, and every patient with clonality above 26.8% (18/57) had recurrence. Sorted CD8 T cells carried more high-frequency clones than CD4 T cells, suggesting mucosal expansions were mainly CD8. A significantly higher proportion of clonal expansions was observed in active smokers at surgery than in non-smokers (about 25% vs 20%, p=0.02).

To note about this clone: Its target antigen remains unknown. Base qualities are not provided; no much larger clone lies one nucleotide away.

For commercial TCRB immunosequencing, 450 to 550 nanograms of biopsy DNA were submitted for each sample. Adaptive Biotechnology amplified the CDR3 regions from genomic DNA with a two-step multiplex PCR designed to control amplification bias. Primers for every V and J gene segment were used in the first PCR, and barcodes and Illumina adapters were added in the second PCR. CDR3 libraries were sequenced using an Illumina instrument. The source study handled its data this way. Analysis combined the vendor-provided pipelines with custom analysis of raw data in R/Bioconductor under R version 3.3.0. Clonality, which ranges from 0 to 1, was calculated as the inverse of the normalised Shannon entropy across all productive clones. The repertoire share taken up by the top 100 clones defined high-frequency clones, and only clones that passed a 95% confidence test were kept. Overlap between samples was measured with the Morisita-Horn index, while repertoire diversity was measured with the Simpson index. The clones in this table, taken by TCRdb from immuneACCESS, are in-frame only. Not every clone is retained; where verified, under half of the shortfall comes from an unresolved V gene, and the cause of the rest is unknown. V and J calls and clone size are as listed in that table; D and trimming were resolved from the DNA. The sample profile shows approximately 17,000 clones; less than 85% of them were found once. The ten largest clones represent around a tenth of the sample.

Sequencing input: ileal tissue. This clonotype originated in an adult with Crohn's disease. Recombination joined TRBV19 with TRBJ1-2, and 9 junction bases match TRBD1. CDR3 region: CASSTRQGGYGYTF. The base sequence is TGTGCCAGTAGTACTCGACAGGGGGGCTATGGCTACACCTTC.